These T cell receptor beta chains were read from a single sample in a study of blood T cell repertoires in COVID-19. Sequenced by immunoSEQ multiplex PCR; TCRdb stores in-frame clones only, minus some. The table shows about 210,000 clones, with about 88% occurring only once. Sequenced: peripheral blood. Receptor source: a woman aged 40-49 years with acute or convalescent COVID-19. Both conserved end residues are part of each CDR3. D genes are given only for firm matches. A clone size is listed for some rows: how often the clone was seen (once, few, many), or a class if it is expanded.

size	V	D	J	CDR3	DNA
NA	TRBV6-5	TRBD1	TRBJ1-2	CASSSNFWDRNYGYTF	TGTGCCAGCAGTTCTAATTTTTGGGACAGGAACTATGGCTACACCTTC
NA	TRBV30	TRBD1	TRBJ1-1	CAWSLRDRKSEAFF	TGTGCCTGGAGTCTCCGGGACAGAAAATCTGAAGCTTTCTTT
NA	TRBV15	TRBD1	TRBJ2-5	CATSRGTESRGQETQYF	TGTGCCACCAGCAGAGGTACGGAAAGCAGGGGGCAAGAGACCCAGTACTTC
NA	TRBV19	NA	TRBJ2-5	CASSRWEGGEETQYF	TGTGCCAGTAGTAGATGGGAGGGGGGTGAAGAGACCCAGTACTTC
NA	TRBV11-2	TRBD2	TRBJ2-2	CASSYGLAGVNTGELFF	TGTGCCAGCAGCTACGGACTAGCGGGGGTAAACACCGGGGAGCTGTTTTTT
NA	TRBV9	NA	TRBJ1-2	CASSEDQVAGYTF	TGTGCCAGCAGCGAAGATCAAGTGGCTGGCTACACCTTC
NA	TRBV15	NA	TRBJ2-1	CATSRDPRPPYNEQFF	TGTGCCACCAGCAGAGATCCTAGGCCACCCTACAATGAGCAGTTCTTC
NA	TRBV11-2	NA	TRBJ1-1	CASSSLNPPQAFF	TGTGCCAGCAGCTCACTTAATCCCCCACAAGCTTTCTTT
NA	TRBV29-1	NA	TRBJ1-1	CSVEDAAGNTEAFF	TGCAGCGTTGAAGACGCTGCAGGGAACACTGAAGCTTTCTTT
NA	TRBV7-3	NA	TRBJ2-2	CASSLRAGYTGELFF	TGTGCCAGCAGCTTAAGGGCAGGATACACCGGGGAGCTGTTTTTT
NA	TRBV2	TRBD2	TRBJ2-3	CASSHRLAGGRSTDTQYF	TGTGCCAGCAGTCATCGACTAGCGGGGGGAAGGAGCACAGATACGCAGTATTTT
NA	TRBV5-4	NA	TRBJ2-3	CASSLKSGADTQYF	TGTGCCAGCAGCTTGAAGAGCGGCGCAGATACGCAGTATTTT
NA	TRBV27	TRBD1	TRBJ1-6	CASSFEPGQGSSYNSPLHF	TGTGCCAGCAGCTTCGAACCGGGACAGGGTTCATCCTATAATTCACCCCTCCACTTT
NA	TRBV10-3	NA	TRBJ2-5	CAISEWTDQETQYF	TGTGCCATCAGTGAGTGGACAGACCAAGAGACCCAGTACTTC
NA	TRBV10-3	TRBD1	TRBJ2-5	CAISGRTGGQETQYF	TGTGCCATCAGTGGCAGGACAGGGGGCCAAGAGACCCAGTACTTC
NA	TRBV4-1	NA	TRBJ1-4	CASSQLHRAGEKLFF	TGCGCCAGCAGCCAGCTCCACAGGGCGGGTGAAAAACTGTTTTTT
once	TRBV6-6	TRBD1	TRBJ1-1	CASSPTGALLLNTEAFF	TGTGCCAGCAGTCCGACAGGGGCCCTACTCCTGAACACTGAAGCTTTCTTT
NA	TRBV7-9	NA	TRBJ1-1	CASSLVGRGNTEAFF	TGTGCCAGCAGCTTGGTTGGCAGGGGGAACACTGAAGCTTTCTTT
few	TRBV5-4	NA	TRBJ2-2	CASSLGGGRNTGELFF	TGTGCCAGCAGCTTGGGGGGAGGACGGAACACCGGGGAGCTGTTTTTT
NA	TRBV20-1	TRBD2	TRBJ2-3	CSASERGVRTDTQYF	TGCAGTGCTAGTGAGCGGGGGGTTAGAACAGATACGCAGTATTTT
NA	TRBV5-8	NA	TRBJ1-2	CASSLGLDREYNYGYTF	TGTGCCAGCAGCTTGGGTTTGGACAGAGAATATAACTATGGCTACACCTTC
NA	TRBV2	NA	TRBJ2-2	CASRELAGRDGNTGELFF	TGTGCCAGCAGAGAGCTGGCGGGGCGGGACGGGAACACCGGGGAGCTGTTTTTT
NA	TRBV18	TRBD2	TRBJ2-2	CASSPRGLAGSNTGELFF	TGTGCCAGCTCACCAAGAGGACTAGCGGGATCGAACACCGGGGAGCTGTTTTTT
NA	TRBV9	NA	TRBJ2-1	CASSASSYNEQFF	TGTGCCAGCAGCGCGAGCTCCTACAATGAGCAGTTCTTC
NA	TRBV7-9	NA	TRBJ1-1	CASSLIQGRNTEAFF	TGTGCCAGCAGCTTAATACAGGGACGAAACACTGAAGCTTTCTTT
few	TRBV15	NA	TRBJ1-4	CATSRPVPGEEKLFF	TGTGCCACCAGCAGACCAGTTCCAGGGGAGGAAAAACTGTTTTTT
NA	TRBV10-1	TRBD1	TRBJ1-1	CASSGGQGAGAFF	TGCGCCAGCAGCGGGGGTCAGGGGGCAGGAGCTTTCTTT